The rows below give T cell receptor beta chains drawn from one sample of a study of T cell clones after liver transplantation. The data were produced by immunoSEQ multiplex PCR, yet TCRdb's version contains in-frame clones alone and is incomplete. The data show roughly 65,000 clones, with about 92% seen just once and 0.95% to 1% held by the top ten. The material sequenced was CD4+ T cells from blood, taken about 26 months after liver transplant. These receptors were obtained from a human patient who received a liver transplant. Some T cells may originate from the graft donor. The CDR3 runs from the conserved cysteine through the conserved F or W. D genes are given only for firm matches. Some rows have no size entry. The others give once, few or many, or a class for an expanded clone.

CDR3 DNA	CDR3 protein	clone size	V gene	D gene	J gene
TGTGCCAGCAGTCAGGGGTACAATCAGCCCCAGCATTTT	CASSQGYNQPQHF	.	TRBV6-1	.	TRBJ1-5
TGTGCCTGGACGGCGAACTGGGGGAGCGAGCAGTACTTC	CAWTANWGSEQYF	once	TRBV30	.	TRBJ2-7
TGTGCCAGCAGCTTTAGCGGGAGCAATACCTACGAGCAGTACTTC	CASSFSGSNTYEQYF	.	TRBV5-6	TRBD2	TRBJ2-7
TGTGCCAGCAGAAAAACAGCTCAACCCTACGAGCAGTACTTC	CASRKTAQPYEQYF	.	TRBV2	.	TRBJ2-7
TGTGCCATCAGTGAGGGGGCAGGAACCTCTAGACTGGGCTACGAGCAGTACTTC	CAISEGAGTSRLGYEQYF	.	TRBV10-3	.	TRBJ2-7
TGTGCCAGCAGGGAGGGGGACAGCTTTAATGAAAAACTGTTTTTT	CASREGDSFNEKLFF	.	TRBV2	TRBD1	TRBJ1-4
TGTGCCAGCAGCTTAGTGACTAGCGGGACGTTCTACGAGCAGTACTTC	CASSLVTSGTFYEQYF	.	TRBV7-2	TRBD2	TRBJ2-7
TGTGCCAGCAGGTACTCGGCCGATTCTTCACCCCTCCACTTT	CASRYSADSSPLHF	.	TRBV6-5	.	TRBJ1-6
TGTGCCAGCAGCAGAAAGGACAGGGAGCCAGATACGCAGTATTTT	CASSRKDREPDTQYF	few	TRBV21-1	.	TRBJ2-3
TGTGCCAGCAGCTACGGGACAGGCTCCTACGAGCAGTACTTC	CASSYGTGSYEQYF	.	TRBV28	TRBD1	TRBJ2-7
TGTGCCAGCAGCTTGGGCCTCGGGACTTCGGGGGAGACCCAGTACTTC	CASSLGLGTSGETQYF	.	TRBV5-8	.	TRBJ2-5
TGTGCCAGCATCGGACTAGTCACCGGGGAGCTGTTTTTT	CASIGLVTGELFF	.	TRBV28	TRBD2	TRBJ2-2
TGCAGCGTTGCGGCATACTATGGCTACACCTTC	CSVAAYYGYTF	.	TRBV29-1	.	TRBJ1-2
TGTGCCATCAGTGAAAGACTGGGCGGGCAAGAGACCCAGTACTTC	CAISERLGGQETQYF	once	TRBV10-3	.	TRBJ2-5
TGTGCCAGCAGCTTTACGGGACAGTCATACGAGCAGTACTTC	CASSFTGQSYEQYF	.	TRBV7-8	TRBD1	TRBJ2-7
TGTGCCAGCAGCTTAGGCAGGAACAATGAGCAGTTCTTC	CASSLGRNNEQFF	.	TRBV11-2	.	TRBJ2-1
TGTGCCAGCAGCGTAGACGGGCCCGGGGGTGGCACTGAAGCTTTCTTT	CASSVDGPGGGTEAFF	.	TRBV9	.	TRBJ1-1
TGTGCCAGTAGTAAAACGGCCGGAGGAAGCTCCTACGAGCAGTACTTC	CASSKTAGGSSYEQYF	.	TRBV19	.	TRBJ2-7
TGTGCCAGCAGTGCCCATGGGGGGGCCAACGTCCTGACTTTC	CASSAHGGANVLTF	.	TRBV28	.	TRBJ2-6
TGTGCCAGCAGCCCTTGGGACGACCGGGCCTACGAGCAGTACTTC	CASSPWDDRAYEQYF	.	TRBV7-8	.	TRBJ2-7
TGTGCCAGCGAAAAAGCGGGAGATCTGTACGAGCAGTACTTC	CASEKAGDLYEQYF	.	TRBV28	TRBD2	TRBJ2-7
TGTGCCAGCAGCCCCAGGGTAGTGGGCACTGAAGCTTTCTTT	CASSPRVVGTEAFF	.	TRBV11-2	.	TRBJ1-1
TGTGCCAGCAGTGAACGGCCGGGACGGGATTACGAGCAGTACTTC	CASSERPGRDYEQYF	.	TRBV6-1	.	TRBJ2-7